Detailed here is one T cell receptor beta chain. The antigen is not known. Alongside a J-beta primer mix, a sample-barcoded 5' primer served in a second PCR lasting roughly 7 to 11 cycles. TCRdb processed the 5' RACE reads anew with MiXCR; each CDR3 protein has one entry. The sample lists more than 1,400,000 distinct CDR3 sequences; roughly 40% were seen once. These data come from a study of blood T cells in healthy people across ages. Whole-study results and caveats: The authors considered diversity estimates from one million T cells to be underestimates.

Germline lookup yields CDR1 DFQATT and CDR2 SNEGSKA (reference sequence). V gave up 4 bases and J gave up 0 bases, with 18 bases separating them. There are 16 residues in the CDR3. The sample consisted of blood. This sequence was found in a young woman in good health. This sequence joins TRBV20-1 and TRBJ1-2; possible D gene TRBD1, 6 bases. For the CDR3, the DNA is TGCAGTGCTATCCCCCCAGGGGACACTTCTAACTATGGCTACACCTTC. Its protein is CSAIPPGDTSNYGYTF.